This TCR beta chain was captured by sequencing in a study of PD-1 blockade in classical Hodgkin lymphoma. Regarding the study as a whole: Whatever underlies the repertoire differences (possibly disease activity or prior therapy) remains undefined. It was reported that newly diagnosed patients had less baseline TCR diversity than healthy donors.

V gave up 5 bases and J gave up 7 bases, with 21 bases separating them. There are 17 residues in the CDR3. CDR1 and CDR2 (germline): PRHDT, FYEKMQ (reference sequence). As to time point: newly diagnosed, previously untreated cHL patient sample. Isolation of CD8+ T cells from thawed PBMCs used magnetic negative selection. As a comparison, the study used PBMCs from newly diagnosed, untreated classical Hodgkin lymphoma. On this clone: Its specificity is not known.

Assay: immunoSEQ multiplex PCR; the TCRdb copy retains only in-frame clones and omits some. The data hold approximately 3,500 clones, with over 70% observed a single time. The sequence was collected from a human donor with classical Hodgkin lymphoma. The rearrangement uses TRBV13 and TRBJ1-6; maybe TRBD1 (5 bases). Sequencing was done on a sample of CD8+ T cells from blood. In DNA form, the CDR3 reads TGTGCCAGCAGCCTCACAGACGGGGGAAAATCCAATTCACCCCTCCACTTT. It yields the protein CASSLTDGGKSNSPLHF.